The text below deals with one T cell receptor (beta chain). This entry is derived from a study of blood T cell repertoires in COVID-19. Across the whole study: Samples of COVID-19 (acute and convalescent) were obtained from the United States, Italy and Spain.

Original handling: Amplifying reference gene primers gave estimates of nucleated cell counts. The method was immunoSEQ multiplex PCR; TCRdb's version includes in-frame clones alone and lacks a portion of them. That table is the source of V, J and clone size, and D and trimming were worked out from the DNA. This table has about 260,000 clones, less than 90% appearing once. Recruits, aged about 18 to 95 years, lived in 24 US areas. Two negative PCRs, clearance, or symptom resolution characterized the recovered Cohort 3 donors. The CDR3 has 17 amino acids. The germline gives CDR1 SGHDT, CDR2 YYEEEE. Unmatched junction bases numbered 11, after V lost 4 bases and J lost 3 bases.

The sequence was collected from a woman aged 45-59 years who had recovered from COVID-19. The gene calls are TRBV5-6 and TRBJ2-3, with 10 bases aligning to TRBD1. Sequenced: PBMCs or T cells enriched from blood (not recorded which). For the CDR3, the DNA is TGTGCCAGCAGCCTGAGACAGGGGGCTTTTTCTACAGATACGCAGTATTTT. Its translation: CASSLRQGAFSTDTQYF. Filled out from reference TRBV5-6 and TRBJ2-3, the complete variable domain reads DAGVTQSPTHLIKTRGQQVTLRCSPKSGHDTVSWYQQALGQGPQFIFQYYEEEERQRGNFPDRFSGHQFPNYSSELNVNALLLGDSALYLCASSLRQGAFSTDTQYFGPGTRLTVL.